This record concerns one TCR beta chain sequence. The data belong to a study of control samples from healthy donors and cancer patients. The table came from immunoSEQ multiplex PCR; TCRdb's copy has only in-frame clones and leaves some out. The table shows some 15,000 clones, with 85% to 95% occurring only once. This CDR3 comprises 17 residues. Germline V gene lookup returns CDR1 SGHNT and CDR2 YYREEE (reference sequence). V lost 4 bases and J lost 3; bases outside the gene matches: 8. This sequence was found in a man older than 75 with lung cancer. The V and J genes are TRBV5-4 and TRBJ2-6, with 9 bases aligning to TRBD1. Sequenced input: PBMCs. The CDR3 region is CASSPRDRVRGANVLTF. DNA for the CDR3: TGTGCCAGCAGCCCCCGGGACAGGGTTCGTGGGGCCAACGTCCTGACTTTC.